The 5 T cell receptor beta chains given below trace back to one sample, sequenced in a study of blood T cell repertoires in COVID-19. The table came from immunoSEQ multiplex PCR; TCRdb's copy has only in-frame clones and leaves some out. The sample holds 110,000 to 150,000 clones; approximately 84% are singletons and the top ten take roughly 7.3%. Input material: peripheral blood. Receptor source: a human donor in a cohort sampled during active COVID-19.

The chain uses TRBV6-5 and TRBJ1-5; D not certain. The ends were cut back, 6 bases at V and 2 bases at J, with 14 bases in the middle. Germline V gives CDR1 MNHEY, CDR2 SVGAGI. This CDR3 has 15 residues. This CDR3 reads CASSPRPQGNQPQHF. Written as DNA, the CDR3 is TGTGCCAGCAGCCCCAGGCCCCAGGGCAATCAGCCCCAGCATTTT.

The V gene is TRBV5-1, the J gene TRBJ1-6; D uncertain. In germline, CDR1 is SGHRS, CDR2 YFSETQ. V was pared by 1 base and J by 9 bases, with 11 bases between. The CDR3 sequence is 14 residues long. CDR3 DNA: TGCGCCAGCAGCTTGTTCGTGTTACTTTCACCCCTCCACTTT. Protein product: CASSLFVLLSPLHF.

The V and J genes are TRBV5-1 and TRBJ2-5, with D maybe TRBD2 (6 bases). CDR1 SGHRS and CDR2 YFSETQ come from the germline V gene. The V and J ends lost 4 bases and 5 bases respectively, with 12 bases between them. The CDR3 is 13 amino acids. The CDR3 region has the DNA TGCGCCAGCAGCGGCAGGGCGGGGGAGACCCAGTACTTC. Its translation is CASSGRAGETQYF.

This chain links TRBV23-1 with TRBJ1-2, with D hard to call. TRBV23-1 is an ORF, with its function uncertain. Trimming removed 2 bases at V and 6 bases at J, with 7 bases between. This CDR3 has 12 residues. Here the CDR3 DNA reads TGCGCCAGCAGTCAAGCGATAGATGGCTACACCTTC. Residues: CASSQAIDGYTF.

The V and J genes are TRBV7-9 and TRBJ1-2; 9 bases agree with TRBD1. V was pared by 4 bases and J by 6 bases, with 9 bases of the junction left unmatched. This CDR3 contains 15 residues. Germline V lookup: CDR1 SEHNR, CDR2 FQNEAQ (reference sequence). CDR3 protein: CASSSRPDRGNGYTF. CDR3 nucleotides: TGTGCCAGCAGCTCGCGACCGGACAGGGGAAATGGCTACACCTTC.